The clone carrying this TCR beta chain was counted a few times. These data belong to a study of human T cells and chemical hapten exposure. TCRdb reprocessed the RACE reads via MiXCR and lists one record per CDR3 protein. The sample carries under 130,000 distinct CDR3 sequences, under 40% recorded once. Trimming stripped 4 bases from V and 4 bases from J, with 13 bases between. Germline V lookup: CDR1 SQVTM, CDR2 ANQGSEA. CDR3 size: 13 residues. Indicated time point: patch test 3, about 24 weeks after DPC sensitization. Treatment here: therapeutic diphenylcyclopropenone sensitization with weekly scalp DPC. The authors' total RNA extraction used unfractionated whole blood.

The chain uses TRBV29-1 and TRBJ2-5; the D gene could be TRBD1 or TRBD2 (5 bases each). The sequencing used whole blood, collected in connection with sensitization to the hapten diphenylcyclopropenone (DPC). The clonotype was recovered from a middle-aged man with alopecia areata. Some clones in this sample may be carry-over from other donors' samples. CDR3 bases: TGCAGCGTTGTCCCGACTGGGGGAGAGACCCAGTACTTC. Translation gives CSVVPTGGETQYF.